This T cell receptor (beta chain) emerged from a study of post-analysis software for immune sequencing data. TCR beta cDNA libraries included unique molecular identifiers. Using its own MiXCR run on the PCR reads, TCRdb lists one record per CDR3 protein. The data hold hundreds of thousands of distinct CDR3 sequences, with 45% observed a single time. Notes on the study in general: Four or five TRBV segments were significantly more frequent in patients than in controls. TRBV5-6, TRBV5-1 and TRBV20-1 were among these segments.

This clonotype was seen more than once but under ten times. The antigen is not known. Trimming cost V 1 base and J 3 bases; bases outside gene matches: 1. CDR3 length: 14 residues. Germline values: CDR1 DFQATT, CDR2 SNEGSKA (reference sequence). Sequences were obtained from blood. The source of this sequence is a girl aged 10 to 17 with multiple sclerosis. The V and J genes are TRBV20-1 and TRBJ2-7; 12 nucleotides match TRBD1. The CDR3 region has the DNA TGCAGTGCTAGAGGGGACAGGGGGCGCTACGAGCAGTACTTC. Encoded protein: CSARGDRGRYEQYF.